These 13 T cell receptor beta chains were all obtained from the same sample, sequenced in a study of identical twins. TCRdb ran MiXCR on the 5' RACE reads and lists one entry per CDR3 protein. The data hold 550,000 to 700,000 distinct CDR3 sequences, with less than 25% observed a single time. The sample was also reused in another study, on T cells expressing NK-cell markers.

The sequenced sample was PBMCs. These receptors were taken from a woman under 30 in good health.

This clonotype was found a few times. V and J are TRBV7-2 and TRBJ2-1, with a tentative D call TRBD2 (6 bases). Trimming stripped 6 bases from V and 6 bases from J, with 12 bases between. The CDR3 consists of 13 residues. Germline assignment: CDR1 SGHTA and CDR2 FQGNSA. The CDR3: CASRRGAGNEQFF. DNA of the CDR3: TGTGCCAGCAGACGAGGAGCGGGCAATGAGCAGTTCTTC.

This clonotype showed up just a few times. The chain joins TRBV5-1 to TRBJ2-2; possible D gene TRBD2, 5 bases. V gave up 3 bases and J gave up 5 bases, with 8 bases separating them. This CDR3 region has 13 residues. From germline, CDR1 is SGHRS and CDR2 YFSETQ. The DNA for the CDR3 is TGCGCCAGCAGCTCCTCGGGGACCGGGGAGCTGTTTTTT. It codes for CASSSSGTGELFF.

This clonotype came up a few times. The chain's CDR3 is CATSRDYPKLAGEGNEQFF. The CDR3 nucleotides read TGTGCCACCAGCAGAGATTACCCCAAACTAGCGGGGGAGGGAAATGAGCAGTTCTTC. The V and J genes are TRBV15 and TRBJ2-1; 11 nucleotides line up with TRBD2. CDR3 length: 19 residues. The germline V gene encodes CDR1 LNHNV and CDR2 YYDKDF (reference sequence). The junction had 14 bases not matched to a gene; V was cut back by 0 bases and J by 7 bases.

This rearrangement joins TRBV5-1 to TRBJ2-1; D not resolved. V was clipped by 0 bases and J by 5 bases, with 9 bases between them. Germline V CDR1 and CDR2: SGHRS, YFSETQ. The CDR3 is 14 residues long. The CDR3 loop reads CASSLDGLNNEQFF. DNA of the CDR3: TGCGCCAGCAGCTTGGACGGGTTGAACAATGAGCAGTTCTTC.

This clonotype occurred a few times. The chain uses TRBV7-9 and TRBJ2-2; no reliable D call. Trimming removed 6 bases at V and 4 bases at J, with 9 bases between. The CDR3 runs to 13 residues. The germline CDR1 and CDR2 sequences are SEHNR and FQNEAQ (reference sequence). In nucleotides, the CDR3 is TGTGCCAGCAGGAACAGCGCCACCGGGGAGCTGTTTTTT. Encoded protein: CASRNSATGELFF.

To note about this clonotype: An end of the junction does not agree with germline; a read error may underlie this. V usage is TRBV19 and J usage is TRBJ1-1; D not certain. The germline gives CDR1 LNHDA, CDR2 SQIVND (reference sequence). CDR3 length equals 13 residues. CDR3 nucleotides: TGTGCCAGTAGTGTATATTCGAACACTGAAGCTCTCTTT. Translation: CASSVYSNTEALF.

This clonotype has ten or more counts. The chain is built from TRBV5-5 and TRBJ1-5; D uncertain. The CDR3 loop spans 13 amino acids. With 0 bases removed from V and 10 bases from J, the gap between germline ends came to 11 bases. Germline CDR1 reads SGHKS; CDR2 reads YYEKEE (reference sequence). CDR3: CASSLGPVKPQHF. In DNA form, the CDR3 reads TGTGCCAGCAGCTTGGGGCCGGTCAAACCCCAGCATTTT.

This chain's CDR3 is CASSQGSIDGEQYF. The DNA of the CDR3 is TGCGCCAGCAGCCAAGGATCGATCGATGGCGAGCAGTACTTC. The chain couples TRBV4-3 to TRBJ2-7; D remains unclear. V was clipped by 1 base and J by 6 bases, with 13 bases between them. The CDR3 contains 14 residues. The germline V gene encodes CDR1 LGHNA and CDR2 YSLEER.

The chain employs TRBV5-1 and TRBJ2-5, with TRBD1 matching over 8 bases. J lost 5 bases, V lost 4 bases, and 7 bases had no gene match. This CDR3 contains 14 residues. Germline CDR1 is SGHRS and CDR2 is YFSETQ. The CDR3 DNA reads TGCGCCAGCAGCCCGACAGGGGTTGGCGAGACCCAGTACTTC. This encodes CASSPTGVGETQYF.

This clonotype was recorded at least ten times. The genes are TRBV5-1 and TRBJ2-1; a weak D match, TRBD2 (6 bases). V lost 3 bases and J 6 bases, leaving 16 bases between the germline ends. Germline V gives CDR1 SGHRS, CDR2 YFSETQ. The CDR3 extends over 15 amino acids. This CDR3 reads CASSSLPGEGNEQFF. CDR3 nucleotides: TGCGCCAGCAGCTCACTTCCGGGAGAAGGCAATGAGCAGTTCTTC.

The chain has TRBV20-1 and TRBJ2-7, with D possibly being TRBD2 (5 bases). The V and J ends lost 3 bases and 2 bases respectively, with 5 bases between them. The germline CDR1 and CDR2 sequences are DFQATT and SNEGSKA (reference sequence). The CDR3 contains 11 residues. The CDR3 DNA reads as TGCAGTGCTAGGGAGGCCTACGAGCAGTACTTC. This sequence encodes CSAREAYEQYF.

The chain employs TRBV20-1 and TRBJ2-7; D is undetermined. The CDR3 is made up of 13 amino acids. Trimming left V 4 bases short and J 4 bases short, with 14 bases between. Per the germline V gene, CDR1 is DFQATT and CDR2 is SNEGSKA (reference sequence). The CDR3 DNA sequence: TGCAGTGCTAAGTCCGGTCCCCGGTACGAGCAGTACTTC. Amino acid sequence: CSAKSGPRYEQYF.

The genes are TRBV10-2 and TRBJ2-7, with a tentative D call TRBD2 (6 bases). The CDR3 consists of 14 residues. The germline V gene encodes CDR1 WSHSY and CDR2 SAAADI. Trimming pared 4 bases from V and 2 bases from J, leaving 12 bases between. The CDR3 protein is CASSGYSGPYEQYF. DNA of the CDR3: TGCGCCAGCAGTGGGTATAGCGGCCCCTACGAGCAGTACTTC.